These 15 T cell receptor beta chains were all obtained from the same sample, sequenced in a study of T cell responses to AZD1222 COVID-19 vaccine. Here immunoSEQ multiplex PCR was the method, and the copy in TCRdb shows in-frame clones only, minus some. The repertoire holds about 100,000 clones, with roughly 90% as singletons. Sequenced here: peripheral blood, sampled on day 0 of AZD1222 vaccination. The receptors originated from an adult in good health.

The chain has TRBV18 and TRBJ1-1, with D maybe TRBD1 (6 bases). Germline V gene sequence: CDR1 KGHSH, CDR2 LQKENI. The CDR3 totals 17 residues. The V gene lost 5 bases and the J gene lost 1 base, with 20 bases spanning the gap. For the CDR3, the DNA is TGTGCCAGCTCATCCCAACCGCCGACAGGCACGAACACTGAAGCTTTCTTT. Its protein product is CASSSQPPTGTNTEAFF.

As to this clone: A clone one base away is much larger, so this may be a read error. The chain is built from TRBV2 and TRBJ2-7; the D is unclear. V was trimmed by 6 bases and J by 3 bases, leaving 6 bases between them. The V gene's germline CDR1 is SNHLY and CDR2 FYNNEI. The CDR3 length is 11 residues. The chain's CDR3 is CASSTLYEQYF. CDR3 bases: TGTGCCAGCAGCACCCTCTACGAGCAGTACTTC.

CDR3 protein: CASSLGGWNQPQHF. CDR3 sequence (DNA): TGCGCCAGCAGCTTAGGAGGGTGGAATCAGCCCCAGCATTTT. This sequence joins TRBV5-1 and TRBJ1-5; no reliable D call. V was cut by 2 bases and J by 4 bases, with 10 bases left in between. The germline V gene has CDR1 SGHRS and CDR2 YFSETQ. This CDR3 spans 14 amino acids. The whole variable domain, remainder taken from reference TRBV5-1 and TRBJ1-5, is KAGVTQTPRYLIKTRGQQVTLSCSPISGHRSVSWYQQTPGQGLQFLFEYFSETQRNKGNFPGRFSGRQFSNSRSEMNVSTLELGDSALYLCASSLGGWNQPQHFGDGTRLSIL.

J is TRBJ2-7 and V is TRBV7-7; a weak D match, TRBD1 (5 bases). The V end lost 5 bases, the J end lost 6 bases, and 8 bases lay between the germline ends. Germline V gene lookup returns CDR1 SSHAT and CDR2 FNYEAQ (reference sequence). This CDR3 has 11 amino acids. The DNA of the CDR3 is TGTGCCAGCAGCCAAGGGGCCGAGCAGTACTTC. Translated: CASSQGAEQYF.

The V and J genes are TRBV5-1 and TRBJ2-7, with 8 bases lining up with TRBD2. Looked up from germline, CDR1 is SGHRS and CDR2 is YFSETQ. The ends lost 2 bases at V and 5 bases at J; junction bases unmatched: 6. The CDR3 runs 14 residues. DNA of the CDR3: TGCGCCAGCAGCTTAGCGGGAGCTTTCAACGAGCAGTACTTC. Amino acid sequence: CASSLAGAFNEQYF.

This clone was seen a handful of times. V is TRBV9 and J is TRBJ2-5; no clear D. This CDR3 is 15 amino acids long. Looked up from germline, CDR1 is SGDLS and CDR2 is YYNGEE. The ends were cut back, 0 bases at V and 2 bases at J, with 11 bases in the middle. In DNA, the CDR3 is TGTGCCAGCAGCGTAGGGTGGGGTCGGCAAGAGACCCAGTACTTC. Translated: CASSVGWGRQETQYF.

The V and J genes are TRBV7-9 and TRBJ1-1; D possibly corresponds to TRBD1 (5 bases). V was shortened by 1 base and J by 4 bases, with 10 bases between the two germline ends. CDR1 SEHNR and CDR2 FQNEAQ come from the germline V gene (reference sequence). The CDR3 loop spans 14 amino acids. The chain's CDR3 is CASSLVAGTTEAFF. The CDR3, as DNA: TGTGCCAGCAGCTTAGTTGCAGGGACCACTGAAGCTTTCTTT.

The rearrangement links TRBV19 to TRBJ1-2; 7 positions match TRBD1. In germline, CDR1 is LNHDA, CDR2 SQIVND (reference sequence). Trimming took 1 base from V and 4 from J; bases not matched to a gene: 6. CDR3 length: 15 residues. In nucleotides, the CDR3 is TGTGCCAGTAGTATAGCAACCCGGACAGGCTATGGCTACACCTTC. This codes for CASSIATRTGYGYTF.

The chain has TRBV5-1 and TRBJ1-1; D ambiguous. Trimming shortened V by 4 bases and J by 0 bases, and 1 base separated the two germline ends. The germline V gene encodes CDR1 SGHRS and CDR2 YFSETQ. The CDR3 runs to 11 residues. CDR3 nucleotide sequence: TGCGCCAGCAGCCTGAACACTGAAGCTTTCTTT. This encodes CASSLNTEAFF.

The rearrangement uses TRBV4-2 and TRBJ1-2; D remains ambiguous. V was cut by 0 bases and J by 0 bases, with 11 bases left in between. The CDR3 runs 16 residues. CDR1 is LGHNA and CDR2 is YNFKEQ in the germline V gene. CDR3 protein: CASSQDLHGANYGYTF. CDR3 coding DNA: TGTGCCAGCAGCCAAGATCTCCACGGAGCTAACTATGGCTACACCTTC.

The chain has TRBV9 and TRBJ2-2; D gene ambiguous. Germline loops: CDR1 SGDLS, CDR2 YYNGEE. This CDR3 region has 16 residues. Trimming removed 0 bases from V and 1 base from J, with 10 bases in between. Here the CDR3 DNA reads TGTGCCAGCAGCGTAGCGGCACACCGGAACACCGGGGAGCTGTTTTTT. Its translation: CASSVAAHRNTGELFF.

V is TRBV6-5 and J is TRBJ1-2; D unclear. Trimming removed 10 bases from V and 5 bases from J, with 20 bases in between. Germline CDR1 and CDR2: MNHEY and SVGAGI. The CDR3 totals 14 residues. The CDR3 sequence is CATAPGVDLYGYTF. The CDR3 bases are TGTGCCACCGCCCCCGGGGTGGACCTTTATGGCTACACCTTC.

The chain uses TRBV21-1 and TRBJ2-3. TRBV21-1 is designated a pseudogene. The CDR3 sequence is 16 residues long. The CDR3 loop reads CASSGAGVRVTDTQYF. In nucleotides, the CDR3 is TGTGCCAGCAGCGGGGCGGGCGTCAGGGTGACAGATACGCAGTATTTT.

This chain joins TRBV19 and TRBJ1-1; no clear D gene. Germline CDR1 reads LNHDA; CDR2 reads SQIVND (reference sequence). The CDR3 runs 16 residues. Between the trimmed V and J ends, which lost 2 bases and 7 bases, there was a span of 20 bases. The CDR3 DNA follows: TGTGCCAGTAGTATACGAAAGGGAAACCCTCTGGTTGAAGCTTTCTTT. Protein sequence: CASSIRKGNPLVEAFF.

This sequence joins TRBV16 and TRBJ2-1; no clear D gene. V was cut by 2 bases and J by 9 bases, with 8 bases left in between. There are 12 residues in the CDR3. Germline V gene lookup returns CDR1 KGHSY and CDR2 FQNENV. In DNA form, the CDR3 reads TGTGCCAGCAGCCAAGACCAAGGTGAGCAGTTCTTC. Its translation: CASSQDQGEQFF.